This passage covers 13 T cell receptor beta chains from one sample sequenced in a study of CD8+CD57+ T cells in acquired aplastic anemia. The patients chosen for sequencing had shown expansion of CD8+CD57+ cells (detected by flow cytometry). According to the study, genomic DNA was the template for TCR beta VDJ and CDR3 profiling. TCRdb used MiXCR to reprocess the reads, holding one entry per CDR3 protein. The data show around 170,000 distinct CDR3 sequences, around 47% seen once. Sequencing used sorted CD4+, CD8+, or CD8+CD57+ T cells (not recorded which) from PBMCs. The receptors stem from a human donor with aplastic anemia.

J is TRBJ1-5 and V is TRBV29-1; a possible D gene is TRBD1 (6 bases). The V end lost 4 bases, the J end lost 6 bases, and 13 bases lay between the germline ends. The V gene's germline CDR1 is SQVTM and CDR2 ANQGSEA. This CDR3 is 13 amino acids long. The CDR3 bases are TGCAGCGTTGCTCTGGGGGCGGGTCAGCCCCAGCATTTT. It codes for CSVALGAGQPQHF.

CDR3 DNA sequence: TGTGCCAGCAGCGCTACGCGTAAGACCCAGTACTTC. Translating gives CASSATRKTQYF. This chain links TRBV7-2 with TRBJ2-5; D is unresolved. Germline lookup yields CDR1 SGHTA and CDR2 FQGNSA. The CDR3 loop spans 12 amino acids. V was pared by 5 bases and J by 6 bases, with 10 bases between.

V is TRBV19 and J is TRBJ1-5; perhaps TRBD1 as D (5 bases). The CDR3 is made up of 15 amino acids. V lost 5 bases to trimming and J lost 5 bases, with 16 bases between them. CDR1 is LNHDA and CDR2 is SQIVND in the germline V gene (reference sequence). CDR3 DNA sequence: TGTGCCAGTAGTTTATCCGGGACCCTCTATCAGCCCCAGCATTTT. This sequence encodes CASSLSGTLYQPQHF. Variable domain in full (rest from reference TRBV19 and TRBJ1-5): DGGITQSPKYLFRKEGQNVTLSCEQNLNHDAMYWYRQDPGQGLRLIYYSQIVNDFQKGDIAEGYSVSREKKESFPLTVTSAQKNPTAFYLCASSLSGTLYQPQHFGDGTRLSIL.

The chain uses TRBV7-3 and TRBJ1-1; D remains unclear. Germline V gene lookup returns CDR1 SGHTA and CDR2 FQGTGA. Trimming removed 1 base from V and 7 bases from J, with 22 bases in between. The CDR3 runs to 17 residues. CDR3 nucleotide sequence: TGTGCCAGCAGCTTAAATGCGGGCGCTACCGGTTACAATGAAGCTTTCTTT. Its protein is CASSLNAGATGYNEAFF.

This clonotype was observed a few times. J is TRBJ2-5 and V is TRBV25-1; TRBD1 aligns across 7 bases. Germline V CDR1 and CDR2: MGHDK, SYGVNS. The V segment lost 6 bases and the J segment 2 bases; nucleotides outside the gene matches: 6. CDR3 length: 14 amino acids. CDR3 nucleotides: TGTGCCAGCAGGTCCCGGACAGGTCAAGAGACCCAGTACTTC. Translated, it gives CASRSRTGQETQYF.

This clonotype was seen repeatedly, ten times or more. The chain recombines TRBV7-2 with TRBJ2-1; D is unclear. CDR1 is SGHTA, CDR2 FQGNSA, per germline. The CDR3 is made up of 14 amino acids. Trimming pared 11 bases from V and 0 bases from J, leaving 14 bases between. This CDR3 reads CAVPHNSSYNEQFF. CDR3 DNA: TGTGCCGTCCCCCATAACAGCTCCTACAATGAGCAGTTCTTC.

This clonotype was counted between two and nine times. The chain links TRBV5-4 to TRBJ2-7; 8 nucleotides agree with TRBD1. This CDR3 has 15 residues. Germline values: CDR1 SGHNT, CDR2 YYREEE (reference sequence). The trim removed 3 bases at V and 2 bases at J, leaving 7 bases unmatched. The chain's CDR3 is CASSSPTGVPYEQYF. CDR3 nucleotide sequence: TGTGCCAGCAGCTCCCCGACAGGGGTCCCCTACGAGCAGTACTTC.

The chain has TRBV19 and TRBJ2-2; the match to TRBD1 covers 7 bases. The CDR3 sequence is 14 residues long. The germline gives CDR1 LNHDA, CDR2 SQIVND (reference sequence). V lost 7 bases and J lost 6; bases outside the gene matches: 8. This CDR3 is CASTPDRVPGELFF. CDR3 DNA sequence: TGTGCCAGTACCCCAGACAGGGTCCCCGGGGAGCTGTTTTTT.

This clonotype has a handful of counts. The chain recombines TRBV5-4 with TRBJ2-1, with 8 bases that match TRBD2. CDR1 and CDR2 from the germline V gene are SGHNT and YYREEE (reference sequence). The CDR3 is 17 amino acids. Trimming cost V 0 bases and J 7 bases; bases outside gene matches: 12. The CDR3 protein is CASSLAVPREDGNEQFF. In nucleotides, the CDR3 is TGTGCCAGCAGCTTGGCGGTCCCGCGGGAGGATGGGAATGAGCAGTTCTTC.

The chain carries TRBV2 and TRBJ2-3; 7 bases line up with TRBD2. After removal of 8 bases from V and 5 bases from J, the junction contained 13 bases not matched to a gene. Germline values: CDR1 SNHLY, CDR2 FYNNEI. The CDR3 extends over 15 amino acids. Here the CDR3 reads CASGGGAVSGDTQYF. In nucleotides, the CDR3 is TGTGCCAGCGGGGGAGGGGCGGTAAGCGGAGATACGCAGTATTTT.

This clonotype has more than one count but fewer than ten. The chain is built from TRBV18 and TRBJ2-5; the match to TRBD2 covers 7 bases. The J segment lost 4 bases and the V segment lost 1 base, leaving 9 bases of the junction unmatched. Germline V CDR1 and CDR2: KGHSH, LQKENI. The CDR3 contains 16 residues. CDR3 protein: CASSPQAGLTTETQYF. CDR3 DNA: TGTGCCAGCTCACCACAGGCGGGACTAACAACAGAGACCCAGTACTTC. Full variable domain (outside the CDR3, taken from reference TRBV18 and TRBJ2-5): NAGVMQNPRHLVRRRGQEARLRCSPMKGHSHVYWYRQLPEEGLKFMVYLQKENIIDESGMPKERFSAEFPKEGPSILRIQQVVRGDSAAYFCASSPQAGLTTETQYFGPGTRLLVL.

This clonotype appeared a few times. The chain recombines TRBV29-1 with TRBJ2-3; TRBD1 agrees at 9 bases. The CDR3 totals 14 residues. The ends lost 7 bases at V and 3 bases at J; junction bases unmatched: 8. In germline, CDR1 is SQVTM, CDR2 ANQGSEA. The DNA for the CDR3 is TGCAGCGCCGCCTTGGGACAGGGAACAGATACGCAGTATTTT. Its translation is CSAALGQGTDTQYF.

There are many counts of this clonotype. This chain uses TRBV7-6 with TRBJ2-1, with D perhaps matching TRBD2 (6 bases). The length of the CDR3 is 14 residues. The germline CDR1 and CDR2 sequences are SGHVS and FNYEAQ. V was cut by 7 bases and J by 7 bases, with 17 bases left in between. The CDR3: CASTPGRSENEQFF. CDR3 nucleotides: TGTGCCAGCACCCCTGGGAGGTCGGAGAATGAGCAGTTCTTC. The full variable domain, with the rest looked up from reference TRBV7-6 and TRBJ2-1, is GAGVSQSPRYKVTKRGQDVALRCDPISGHVSLYWYRQALGQGPEFLTYFNYEAQQDKSGLPNDRFSAERPEGSISTLTIQRTEQRDSAMYRCASTPGRSENEQFFGPGTRLTVL.